The next 8 T cell receptor beta chains were all read from a single sample in a study of T-cell memory formation after mild COVID-19. TCRdb fed the 5' RACE reads into MiXCR, producing one record per CDR3 protein. Seen here are under 300,000 distinct CDR3 sequences, less than 9.5% observed once, and the top ten hold roughly 23%. Sequencing was carried out using PBMCs or a T cell subset sorted from them (not recorded which). These receptors were taken from a man younger than 35 who had mild COVID-19 (a few samples of this study predate the infection). Cell type and time point are not known.

The chain couples TRBV6-2 or TRBV6-3 to TRBJ2-5, with a weak D call TRBD2 (6 bases). V was clipped by 2 bases and J by 9 bases, with 13 bases between them. The CDR3 has 13 residues. CDR1 is MNHEY, CDR2 SVGEGT, per germline. DNA for the CDR3: TGTGCCAGCAGTTACCCCGCCGGGGGTGCCCAGTACTTC. This translates into CASSYPAGGAQYF.

The V call is TRBV7-2, the J call TRBJ1-1; 8 positions agree with TRBD1. V shed 5 bases, J shed 0 bases, and the junction held 8 bases outside the gene matches. Germline CDR1 and CDR2: SGHTA and FQGNSA. This CDR3 spans 16 amino acids. Written as DNA, the CDR3 is TGTGCCAGCAGCCCAAGGACAGGGTTGATGAACACTGAAGCTTTCTTT. The encoded protein is CASSPRTGLMNTEAFF.

In this sample, this clonotype turned up a few times. This chain joins TRBV6-6 and TRBJ1-5; no definite D call. Germline assignment: CDR1 MNHNY and CDR2 SVGAGI (reference sequence). CDR3 length equals 17 residues. V lost 0 bases and J lost 3, with 15 bases in between. The CDR3 region is CASSYSFFPVNNQPQHF. CDR3 DNA sequence: TGTGCCAGCAGTTACTCGTTCTTCCCGGTCAACAATCAGCCCCAGCATTTT.

There are a few counts of this clonotype. This rearrangement joins TRBV6-5 to TRBJ2-3, with D perhaps matching TRBD1 (6 bases). Looked up from germline, CDR1 is MNHEY and CDR2 is SVGAGI. The CDR3 length is 16 residues. Trimming took off 4 bases at V and 6 bases at J, with 20 bases between the two ends. As DNA, the CDR3 is TGTGCCAGCAGTTTGGGGGCTAGCTGGGGGCGGGATACGCAGTATTTT. Encoded protein: CASSLGASWGRDTQYF.

The genes are TRBV20-1 and TRBJ2-1, with D possibly being TRBD1 or TRBD2 (8 bases each). This CDR3 is 20 amino acids long. Germline V lookup: CDR1 DFQATT, CDR2 SNEGSKA (reference sequence). The V and J ends lost 5 bases and 3 bases respectively, with 32 bases between them. CDR3 DNA: TGCAGTGCTGAGGGGCAGGGGGCGAAAATAGCGGGACTAGACTACAATGAGCAGTTCTTC. This codes for CSAEGQGAKIAGLDYNEQFF.

The chain is built from TRBV7-3 and TRBJ2-1, with D uncertain. Germline CDR1 reads SGHTA; CDR2 reads FQGTGA. The V end was cut by 1 base, the J end by 9 bases, with 7 bases between. This CDR3 has 12 amino acids. In DNA form, the CDR3 reads TGTGCCAGCAGCTTAATGGATGGTGAGCAGTTCTTC. Amino acids: CASSLMDGEQFF.

This sequence joins TRBV7-9 and TRBJ2-7, with TRBD2 as a possible D gene (6 bases). Germline values: CDR1 SEHNR, CDR2 FQNEAQ (reference sequence). V was trimmed by 4 bases and J by 7 bases, leaving 20 bases between them. The CDR3 totals 15 residues. CDR3 residues: CASSSLAGIGREQYF. The CDR3 DNA reads as TGTGCCAGCAGCTCTTTGGCGGGGATAGGGCGGGAGCAGTACTTC.

The chain combines TRBV11-1 with TRBJ2-7; TRBD1 matches at 9 bases. After removal of 5 bases from V and 8 bases from J, the junction contained 10 bases not matched to a gene. CDR1 is SGHAT and CDR2 is FQDESV in the germline V gene (reference sequence). This CDR3 has 14 amino acids. DNA for the CDR3: TGTGCCAGCAGCACACAGGGGGCCATTGGTAAGCAGTACTTC. Translation: CASSTQGAIGKQYF. Full variable domain (missing parts from reference TRBV11-1 and TRBJ2-7): EAEVAQSPRYKITEKSQAVAFWCDPISGHATLYWYRQILGQGPELLVQFQDESVVDDSQLPKDRFSAERLKGVDSTLKIQPAELGDSAMYLCASSTQGAIGKQYFGPGTRLTVT.